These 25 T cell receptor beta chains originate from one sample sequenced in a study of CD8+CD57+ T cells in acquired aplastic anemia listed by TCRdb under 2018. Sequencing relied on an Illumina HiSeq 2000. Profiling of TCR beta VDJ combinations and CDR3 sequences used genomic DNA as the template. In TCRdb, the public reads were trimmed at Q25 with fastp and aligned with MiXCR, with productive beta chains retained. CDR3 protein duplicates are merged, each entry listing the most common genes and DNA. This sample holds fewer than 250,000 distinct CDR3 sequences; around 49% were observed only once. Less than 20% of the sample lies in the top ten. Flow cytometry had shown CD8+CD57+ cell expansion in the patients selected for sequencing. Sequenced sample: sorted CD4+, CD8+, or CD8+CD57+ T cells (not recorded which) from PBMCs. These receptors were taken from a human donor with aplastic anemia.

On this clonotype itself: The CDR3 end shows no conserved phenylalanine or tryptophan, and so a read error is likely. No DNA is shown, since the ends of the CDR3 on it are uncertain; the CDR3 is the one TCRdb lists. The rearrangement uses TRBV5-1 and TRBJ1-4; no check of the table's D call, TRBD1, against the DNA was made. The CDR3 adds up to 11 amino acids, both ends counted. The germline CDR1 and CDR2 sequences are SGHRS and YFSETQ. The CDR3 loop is CASSLMTGRGV.

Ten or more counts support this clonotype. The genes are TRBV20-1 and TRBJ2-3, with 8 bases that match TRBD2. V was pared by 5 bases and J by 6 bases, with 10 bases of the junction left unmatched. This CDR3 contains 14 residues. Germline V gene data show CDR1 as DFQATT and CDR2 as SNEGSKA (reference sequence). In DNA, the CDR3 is TGCAGTGCTGAAGCGGGACTAGGTGCGGATACGCAGTATTTT. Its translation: CSAEAGLGADTQYF.

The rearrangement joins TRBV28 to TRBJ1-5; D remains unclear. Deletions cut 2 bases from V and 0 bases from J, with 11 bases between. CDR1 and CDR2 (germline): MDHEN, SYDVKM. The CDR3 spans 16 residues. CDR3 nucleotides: TGTGCCAGCAGTTTACCATCACCGTATAGCAATCAGCCCCAGCATTTT. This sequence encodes CASSLPSPYSNQPQHF.

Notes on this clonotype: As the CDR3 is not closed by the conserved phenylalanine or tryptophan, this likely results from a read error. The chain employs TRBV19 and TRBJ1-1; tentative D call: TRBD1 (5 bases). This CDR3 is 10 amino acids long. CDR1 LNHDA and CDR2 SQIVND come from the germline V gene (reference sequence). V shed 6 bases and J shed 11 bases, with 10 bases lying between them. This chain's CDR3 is CASSDRGAFL. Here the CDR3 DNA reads TGTGCCAGTAGCGACAGAGGTGCTTTCCTT.

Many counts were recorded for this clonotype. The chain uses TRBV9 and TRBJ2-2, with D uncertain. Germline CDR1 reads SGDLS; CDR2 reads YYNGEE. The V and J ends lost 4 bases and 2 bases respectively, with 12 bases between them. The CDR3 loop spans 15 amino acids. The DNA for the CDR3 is TGTGCCAGCAGCTCCGAGACACTAAACACCGGGGAGCTGTTTTTT. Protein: CASSSETLNTGELFF.

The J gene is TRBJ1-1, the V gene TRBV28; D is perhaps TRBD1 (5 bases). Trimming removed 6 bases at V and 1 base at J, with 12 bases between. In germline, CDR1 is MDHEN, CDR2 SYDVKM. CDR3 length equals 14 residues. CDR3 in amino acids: CASSLRDPNTEAFF. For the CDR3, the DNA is TGTGCCAGCAGCCTTAGGGACCCGAACACTGAAGCTTTCTTT.

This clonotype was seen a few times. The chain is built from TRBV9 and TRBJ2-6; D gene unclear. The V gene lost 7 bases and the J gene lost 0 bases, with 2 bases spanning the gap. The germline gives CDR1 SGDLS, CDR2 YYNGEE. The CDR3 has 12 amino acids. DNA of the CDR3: TGTGCCAGCGGCTCTGGGGCCAACGTCCTGACTTTC. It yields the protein CASGSGANVLTF.

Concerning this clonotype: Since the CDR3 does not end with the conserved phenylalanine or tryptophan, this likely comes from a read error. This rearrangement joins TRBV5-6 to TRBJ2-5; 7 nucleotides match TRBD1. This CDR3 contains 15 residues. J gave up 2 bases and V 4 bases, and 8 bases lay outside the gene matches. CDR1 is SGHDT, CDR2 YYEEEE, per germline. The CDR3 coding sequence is TGTGCCAGCAGCCTCATGGGGGACAGTCAAGAGACCCAGTACTTG. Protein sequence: CASSLMGDSQETQYL.

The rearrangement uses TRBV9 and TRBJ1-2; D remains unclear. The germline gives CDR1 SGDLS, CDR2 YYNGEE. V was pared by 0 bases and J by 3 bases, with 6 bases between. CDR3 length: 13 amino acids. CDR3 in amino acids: CASSVEAYYGYTF. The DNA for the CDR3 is TGTGCCAGCAGCGTAGAGGCGTACTATGGCTACACCTTC. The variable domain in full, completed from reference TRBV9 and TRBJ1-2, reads DSGVTQTPKHLITATGQRVTLRCSPRSGDLSVYWYQQSLDQGLQFLIQYYNGEERAKGNILERFSAQQFPDLHSELNLSSLELGDSALYFCASSVEAYYGYTFGSGTRLTVV.

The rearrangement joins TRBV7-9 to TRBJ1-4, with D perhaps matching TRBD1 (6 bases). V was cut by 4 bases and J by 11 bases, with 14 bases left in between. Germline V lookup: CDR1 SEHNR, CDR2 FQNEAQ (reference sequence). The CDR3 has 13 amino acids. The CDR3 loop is CASSWGAMGKLFF. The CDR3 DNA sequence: TGTGCCAGCAGCTGGGGGGCCATGGGGAAACTGTTTTTT.

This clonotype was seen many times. Here the CDR3 DNA reads TGTGCCAGCAGTTTCTTGCGGGGGTCGATGAACACTGAAGCTTTCTTT. It is translated as CASSFLRGSMNTEAFF. The V gene is TRBV12-3 or TRBV12-4, the J gene TRBJ1-1, with D possibly matching TRBD1 (5 bases). V dropped 3 bases and J dropped 0 bases, with 14 bases sitting between them. CDR3 length equals 16 residues.

The CDR3 DNA follows: TGTGCCAGCAGCCCCGGACTAGCGGACCCCTACGAGCAGTACTTC. Its protein product is CASSPGLADPYEQYF. This chain links TRBV7-2 with TRBJ2-7; 10 bases are shared with TRBD2. Germline-derived CDR1 and CDR2 are SGHTA and FQGNSA. The CDR3 is made up of 15 amino acids. The V and J ends lost 5 bases and 2 bases, in that order; junction bases with no gene match: 6.

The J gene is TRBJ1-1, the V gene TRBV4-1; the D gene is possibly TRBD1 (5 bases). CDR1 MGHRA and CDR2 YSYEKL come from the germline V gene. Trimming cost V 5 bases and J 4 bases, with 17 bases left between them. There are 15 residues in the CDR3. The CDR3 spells CASSSHRTSRTEAFF. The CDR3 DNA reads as TGCGCCAGCAGCTCTCACAGGACATCGCGCACTGAAGCTTTCTTT.

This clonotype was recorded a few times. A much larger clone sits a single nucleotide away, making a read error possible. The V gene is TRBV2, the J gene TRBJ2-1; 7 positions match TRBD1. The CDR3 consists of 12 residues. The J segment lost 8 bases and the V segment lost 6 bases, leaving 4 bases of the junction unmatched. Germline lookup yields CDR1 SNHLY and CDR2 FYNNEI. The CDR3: CASRQGTYEQFF. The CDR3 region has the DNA TGTGCCAGCAGACAGGGGACCTATGAGCAGTTCTTC.

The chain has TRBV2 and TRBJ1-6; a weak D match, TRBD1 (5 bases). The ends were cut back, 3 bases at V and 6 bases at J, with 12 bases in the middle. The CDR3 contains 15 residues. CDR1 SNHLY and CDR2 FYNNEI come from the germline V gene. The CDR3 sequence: CASSDGRDANSPLHF. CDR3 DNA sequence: TGTGCCAGCAGTGACGGCAGGGACGCTAATTCACCCCTCCACTTT. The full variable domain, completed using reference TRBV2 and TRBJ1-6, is EPEVTQTPSHQVTQMGQEVILRCVPISNHLYFYWYRQILGQKVEFLVSFYNNEISEKSEIFDDQFSVERPDGSNFTLKIRSTKLEDSAMYFCASSDGRDANSPLHFGNGTRLTVT.

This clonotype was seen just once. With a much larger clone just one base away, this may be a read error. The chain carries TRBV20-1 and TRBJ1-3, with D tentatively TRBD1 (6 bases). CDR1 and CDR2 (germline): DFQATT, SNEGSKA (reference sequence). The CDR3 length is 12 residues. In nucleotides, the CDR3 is TGCGGTGCTGGGGGACAAGGAAACACCATATATTTT. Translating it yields CGAGGQGNTIYF.

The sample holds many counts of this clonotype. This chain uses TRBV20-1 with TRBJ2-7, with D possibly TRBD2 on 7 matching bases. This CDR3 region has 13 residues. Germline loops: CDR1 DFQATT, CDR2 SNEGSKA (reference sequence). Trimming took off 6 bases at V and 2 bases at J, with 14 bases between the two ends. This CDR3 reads CSAGGGRTYEQYF. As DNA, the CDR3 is TGCAGTGCAGGGGGGGGGCGCACCTACGAGCAGTACTTC.

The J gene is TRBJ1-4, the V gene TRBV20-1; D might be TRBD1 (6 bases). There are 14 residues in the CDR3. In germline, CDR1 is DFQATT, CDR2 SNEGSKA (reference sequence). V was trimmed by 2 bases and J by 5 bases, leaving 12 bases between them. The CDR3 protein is CSARPDRTNEKLFF. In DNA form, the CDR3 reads TGCAGTGCTAGACCGGACAGAACGAATGAAAAACTGTTTTTT.

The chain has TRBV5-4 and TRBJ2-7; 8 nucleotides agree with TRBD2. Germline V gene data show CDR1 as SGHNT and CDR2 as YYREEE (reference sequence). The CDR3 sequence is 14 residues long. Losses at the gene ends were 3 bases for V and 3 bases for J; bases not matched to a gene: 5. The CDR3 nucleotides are TGTGCCAGCAGCTCGCGGGCGGGGGGCTACGAGCAGTACTTC. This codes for CASSSRAGGYEQYF.

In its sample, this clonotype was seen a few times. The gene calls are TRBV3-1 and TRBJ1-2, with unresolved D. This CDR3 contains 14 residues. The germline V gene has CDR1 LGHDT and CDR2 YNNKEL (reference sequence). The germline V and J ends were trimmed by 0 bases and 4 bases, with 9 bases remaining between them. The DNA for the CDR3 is TGTGCCAGCAGCCAAGATCCGGGCGGCTATGGCTACACCTTC. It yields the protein CASSQDPGGYGYTF.

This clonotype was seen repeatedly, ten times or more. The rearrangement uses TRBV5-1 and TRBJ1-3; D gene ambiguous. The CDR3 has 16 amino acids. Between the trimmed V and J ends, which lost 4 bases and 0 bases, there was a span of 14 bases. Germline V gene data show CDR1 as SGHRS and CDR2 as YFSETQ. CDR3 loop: CASSPVEYRSGNTIYF. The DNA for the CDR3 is TGCGCCAGCAGCCCGGTGGAGTACCGCTCTGGAAACACCATATATTTT.

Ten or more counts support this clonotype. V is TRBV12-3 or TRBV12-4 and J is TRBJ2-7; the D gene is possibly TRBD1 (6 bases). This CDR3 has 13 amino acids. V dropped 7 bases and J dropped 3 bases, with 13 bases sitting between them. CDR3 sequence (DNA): TGTGCCAGCACAGGGACATCCTACTACGAGCAGTACTTC. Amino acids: CASTGTSYYEQYF.

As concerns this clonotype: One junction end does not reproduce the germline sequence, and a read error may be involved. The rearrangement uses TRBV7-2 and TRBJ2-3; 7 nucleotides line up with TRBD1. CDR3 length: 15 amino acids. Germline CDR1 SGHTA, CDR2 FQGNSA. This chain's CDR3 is CASSLNPQGSETQYF. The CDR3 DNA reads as TGTGCCAGCAGCTTAAACCCACAGGGGTCAGAAACGCAGTATTTT.

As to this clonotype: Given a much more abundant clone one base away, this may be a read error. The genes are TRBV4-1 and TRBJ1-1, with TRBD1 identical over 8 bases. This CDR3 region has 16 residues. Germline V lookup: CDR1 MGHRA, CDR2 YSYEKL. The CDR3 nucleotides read TGCGCCAGCAGCCAATCGTCAGGACAGGGTCGCACTGAAGCTTCCTTT. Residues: CASSQSSGQGRTEASF.

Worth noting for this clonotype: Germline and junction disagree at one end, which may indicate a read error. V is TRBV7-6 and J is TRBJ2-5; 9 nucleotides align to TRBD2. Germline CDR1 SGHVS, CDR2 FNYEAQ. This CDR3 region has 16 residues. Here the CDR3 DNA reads TGTGCTAGCAGCTTAGGGGGAGCGGGGGGACAAGAGACCCAGTACTTC. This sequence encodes CASSLGGAGGQETQYF. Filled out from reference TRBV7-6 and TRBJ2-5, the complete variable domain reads GAGVSQSPRYKVTKRGQDVALRCDPISGHVSLYWYRQALGQGPEFLTYFNYEAQQDKSGLPNDRFSAERPEGSISTLTIQRTEQRDSAMYRCASSLGGAGGQETQYFGPGTRLLVL.